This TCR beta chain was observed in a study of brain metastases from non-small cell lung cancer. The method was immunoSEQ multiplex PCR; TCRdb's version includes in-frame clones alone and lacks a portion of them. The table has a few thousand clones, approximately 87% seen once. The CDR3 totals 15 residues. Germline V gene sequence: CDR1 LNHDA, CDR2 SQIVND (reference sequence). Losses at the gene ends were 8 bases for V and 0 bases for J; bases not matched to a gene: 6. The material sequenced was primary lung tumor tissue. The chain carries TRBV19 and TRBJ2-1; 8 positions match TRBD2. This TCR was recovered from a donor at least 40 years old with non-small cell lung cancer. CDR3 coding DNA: TGTGCCAGTGCTCGGGGGGGGGACTCCTACAATGAGCAGTTCTTC. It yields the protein CASARGGDSYNEQFF.